This passage covers 26 T cell receptor beta chains from one sample sequenced in a study of T cell responses to AZD1222 COVID-19 vaccine (dated by TCRdb to about 2021). The method behind the library was the immunoSEQ multiplex PCR assay. TCRdb carries this immuneACCESS record with in-frame sequences only. Its versions omit some clonotypes, under half of them owing to an unresolved V gene in the studies checked, with the rest unexplained. In all, the sample holds about 100,000 clones, and around nine tenths of those were seen once. In total, the top ten clones hold around 15% of the sample. What the time point label conveys for this sample: baseline before first vaccination. Sequenced here: peripheral blood, sampled on day 0 of AZD1222 vaccination. The receptor set was obtained from an adult in good health.

The chain recombines TRBV27 with TRBJ1-6, with TRBD1 matching 7 bases. CDR1 and CDR2 (germline): MNHEY, SMNVEV (reference sequence). This CDR3 spans 14 amino acids. Trimming took 6 bases from V and 9 from J; bases not matched to a gene: 8. The DNA for the CDR3 is TGTGCCAGCAGGGATCAACAGGGGACTTCACCCCTCCACTTT. Translated: CASRDQQGTSPLHF.

V usage is TRBV5-4 and J usage is TRBJ2-7; 7 nucleotides match TRBD1. With 3 bases clipped from V and 3 bases from J, the junction kept 9 bases outside the gene matches. CDR1 SGHNT and CDR2 YYREEE come from the germline V gene (reference sequence). The CDR3 sequence is 15 residues long. The CDR3 sequence: CASSYGQVVDYEQYF. CDR3 coding DNA: TGTGCCAGCAGCTACGGACAGGTGGTAGACTACGAGCAGTACTTC.

V is TRBV11-2 and J is TRBJ1-1; D unclear. Germline V gene lookup returns CDR1 SGHAT and CDR2 FQNNGV. The CDR3 covers 16 residues. The V end was cut by 5 bases, the J end by 7 bases, with 23 bases between. CDR3 sequence: CASSRGDSSPDGEAFF. The DNA of the CDR3 is TGTGCCAGCAGCCGGGGTGATTCGAGCCCGGACGGTGAAGCTTTCTTT.

This chain links TRBV5-1 with TRBJ2-1, with 10 nucleotides matching TRBD1. This CDR3 comprises 15 residues. The germline gives CDR1 SGHRS, CDR2 YFSETQ. With V trimmed by 0 bases and J by 9 bases, 6 bases remained unmatched. The CDR3 sequence: CASSLGVTGGSEQFF. CDR3 sequence (DNA): TGCGCCAGCAGCTTGGGAGTGACAGGGGGCAGTGAGCAGTTCTTC.

The chain uses TRBV4-1 and TRBJ1-1; 8 positions match TRBD1. With V trimmed by 1 base and J by 0 bases, 1 base remained unmatched. CDR3 length: 15 residues. Germline CDR1 and CDR2: MGHRA and YSYEKL. DNA of the CDR3: TGCGCCAGCAGCCAAGGGGACAGGTTGAACACTGAAGCTTTCTTT. Encoded protein: CASSQGDRLNTEAFF.

This rearrangement joins TRBV7-6 to TRBJ1-1, with D possibly matching TRBD1 (5 bases). Germline CDR1 is SGHVS and CDR2 is FNYEAQ. The CDR3 sequence is 14 residues long. V was pared by 6 bases and J by 6 bases, with 17 bases between. This chain's CDR3 is CASSNQAPGAEAFF. Here the CDR3 DNA reads TGTGCCAGCAGTAACCAGGCCCCGGGGGCTGAAGCTTTCTTT. Full variable domain (remainder filled in from reference TRBV7-6 and TRBJ1-1): GAGVSQSPRYKVTKRGQDVALRCDPISGHVSLYWYRQALGQGPEFLTYFNYEAQQDKSGLPNDRFSAERPEGSISTLTIQRTEQRDSAMYRCASSNQAPGAEAFFGQGTRLTVV.

This clone was detected a few times. This sequence joins TRBV27 and TRBJ1-1; D gene ambiguous. V was shortened by 2 bases and J by 1 base, with 8 bases between the two germline ends. The germline V gene encodes CDR1 MNHEY and CDR2 SMNVEV (reference sequence). The CDR3 is 14 amino acids. CDR3 DNA sequence: TGTGCCAGCAGTTTAGTCGGTGGGAACACTGAAGCTTTCTTT. Translating gives CASSLVGGNTEAFF.

The count of this clone is one. The V call is TRBV5-1, the J call TRBJ2-1, with 10 positions matching TRBD2. Germline V gene lookup returns CDR1 SGHRS and CDR2 YFSETQ. The CDR3 is 16 residues long. The trim removed 4 bases at V and 7 bases at J, leaving 11 bases unmatched. The chain's CDR3 is CASSAQLAGNWNEQFF. CDR3 DNA: TGCGCCAGCAGCGCTCAACTAGCGGGGAATTGGAATGAGCAGTTCTTC.

The chain links TRBV12-3 or TRBV12-4 to TRBJ1-1; no clear D. This CDR3 comprises 13 residues. V gave up 1 base and J gave up 5 bases, with 8 bases separating them. CDR3 region: CASSLGQKTEAFF. The CDR3 DNA sequence: TGTGCCAGCAGTTTAGGGCAGAAAACTGAAGCTTTCTTT.

This chain connects TRBV19 to TRBJ1-1, with no clear D. The V gene's germline CDR1 is LNHDA and CDR2 SQIVND (reference sequence). The length of the CDR3 is 14 residues. Trimming pared 7 bases from V and 4 bases from J, leaving 16 bases between. The CDR3: CASTNRAPGTEAFF. CDR3 nucleotides: TGTGCCAGTACTAACCGGGCTCCGGGCACTGAAGCTTTCTTT.

This chain links TRBV19 with TRBJ1-2; 9 positions agree with TRBD1. Trimming removed 5 bases from V and 3 bases from J; junction bases left unmatched: 7. This CDR3 has 15 amino acids. The V gene's germline CDR1 is LNHDA and CDR2 SQIVND (reference sequence). CDR3 amino acids: CASSGKTGGDYGYTF. The CDR3 region has the DNA TGTGCCAGTAGTGGGAAGACAGGGGGGGACTATGGCTACACCTTC.

J is TRBJ2-3 and V is TRBV14; D is undetermined. CDR3 length: 15 amino acids. Between the trimmed V and J ends, which lost 0 bases and 5 bases, there was a span of 12 bases. Germline CDR1 reads SGHDN; CDR2 reads FVKESK. CDR3 loop: CASSQDLRAIDTQYF. CDR3 nucleotides: TGTGCCAGCAGCCAAGATTTAAGGGCTATAGATACGCAGTATTTT.

The chain's CDR3 is CASSEIREAFF. The CDR3, as DNA: TGTGCCAGCAGTGAAATAAGGGAAGCTTTCTTT. The chain couples TRBV2 to TRBJ1-1; D uncertain. Germline CDR1 is SNHLY and CDR2 is FYNNEI. Trimming took 2 bases from V and 8 from J, leaving 6 bases between them. The CDR3 extends over 11 amino acids.

The chain employs TRBV10-3 and TRBJ1-6; the D gene is possibly TRBD1 (6 bases). V lost 9 bases, J lost 8 bases, and 11 bases lay in between. This CDR3 comprises 12 residues. The V gene's germline CDR1 is ENHRY and CDR2 SYGVKD. CDR3 sequence (DNA): TGTGCCATAGGACAGACCGATTCACCCCTCCACTTT. It yields the protein CAIGQTDSPLHF.

The chain combines TRBV2 with TRBJ2-3, with D possibly being TRBD2 (6 bases). The CDR3 is made up of 14 amino acids. Trimming cost V 5 bases and J 1 base, with 10 bases left between them. Per the germline V gene, CDR1 is SNHLY and CDR2 is FYNNEI. The DNA of the CDR3 is TGTGCCAGCAGTCAGCGGAGGGGCACAGATACGCAGTATTTT. It translates to CASSQRRGTDTQYF.

The chain couples TRBV6-2 or TRBV6-3 to TRBJ2-5, with a possible D match to TRBD1 (5 bases). Per the germline V gene, CDR1 is MNHEY and CDR2 is SVGEGT. CDR3 size: 14 residues. Deletions cut 2 bases from V and 2 bases from J, with 9 bases between. This CDR3 is CASSYLDIQETQYF. DNA of the CDR3: TGTGCCAGCAGTTACCTGGACATACAAGAGACCCAGTACTTC.

This clone showed up just once. The chain is built from TRBV7-2 and TRBJ1-5, with 8 bases aligning to TRBD1. Trimming at V came to 7 bases and at J to 5 bases, leaving 7 bases not matched to a gene. This CDR3 spans 14 amino acids. CDR1 and CDR2 from the germline V gene are SGHTA and FQGNSA. The CDR3 coding sequence is TGTGCCAGCAAGCCAGGGGGCTTACATCAGCCCCAGCATTTT. Translated, it gives CASKPGGLHQPQHF.

As DNA, the CDR3 is TGTGCCAGCAGGGCACCGGGACAGACCTACGAGCAGTACTTC. Translating gives CASRAPGQTYEQYF. V and J are TRBV6-6 and TRBJ2-7, with 7 bases identical to TRBD1. This CDR3 comprises 14 residues. Per germline, CDR1 MNHNY and CDR2 SVGAGI (reference sequence). Germline trimming cut 6 bases from V and 2 bases from J; bases unmatched to any gene: 7.

This sequence joins TRBV19 and TRBJ1-5; D call uncertain. Germline CDR1 reads LNHDA; CDR2 reads SQIVND (reference sequence). The length of the CDR3 is 13 residues. Trimming pared 4 bases from V and 16 bases from J, leaving 20 bases between. The CDR3 spells CASSTPGRSGIHF. In DNA form, the CDR3 reads TGTGCCAGTAGTACCCCGGGTCGATCGGGGATCCATTTT.

The V gene is TRBV7-2, the J gene TRBJ2-2; D may be TRBD1 or TRBD2 (5 bases each). Germline V gives CDR1 SGHTA, CDR2 FQGNSA. Trimming removed 5 bases at V and 0 bases at J, with 13 bases between. The CDR3 has 16 residues. CDR3 nucleotide sequence: TGTGCCAGCAGCATAGGGACGAACGCGAACACCGGGGAGCTGTTTTTT. Amino acids: CASSIGTNANTGELFF.

The chain is built from TRBV5-4 and TRBJ1-1; the D is unclear. Germline loops: CDR1 SGHNT, CDR2 YYREEE (reference sequence). With 4 bases removed from V and 2 bases from J, the gap between germline ends came to 9 bases. The CDR3 runs 13 residues. As DNA, the CDR3 is TGTGCCAGCAGCCTGGACCCCAACACTGAAGCTTTCTTT. This sequence encodes CASSLDPNTEAFF.

This clone appeared once. The J gene is TRBJ2-2, the V gene TRBV5-4, with 11 bases aligning to TRBD2. The CDR3 is 18 amino acids. With V trimmed by 0 bases and J by 4 bases, 8 bases remained unmatched. The V gene's germline CDR1 is SGHNT and CDR2 YYREEE (reference sequence). The CDR3 sequence is CASSLANSGTSGTGELFF. CDR3 in DNA: TGTGCCAGCAGCTTGGCTAACTCCGGGACTAGCGGCACCGGGGAGCTGTTTTTT.

The chain has TRBV27 and TRBJ2-7; the D gene could be TRBD1 or TRBD2 (5 bases each). V dropped 6 bases and J dropped 6 bases, with 18 bases sitting between them. The CDR3 runs 14 residues. CDR1 and CDR2 from the germline V gene are MNHEY and SMNVEV (reference sequence). The CDR3 sequence: CASSFRRGDREQYF. Written as DNA, the CDR3 is TGTGCCAGCAGCTTTCGGCGTGGGGACCGCGAGCAGTACTTC.

The J gene is TRBJ2-5, the V gene TRBV15; perhaps D is TRBD1 or TRBD2 (5 bases each). Trimming took 1 base from V and 3 from J, leaving 15 bases between them. Per the germline V gene, CDR1 is LNHNV and CDR2 is YYDKDF (reference sequence). The CDR3 totals 16 residues. The CDR3 region has the DNA TGTGCCACCAGCAGAGGACCCGGGACGTCTGAAGAGACCCAGTACTTC. This codes for CATSRGPGTSEETQYF.

The CDR3 here is CASSLGLQSAIYF. The CDR3 DNA sequence: TGTGCCAGCAGCTTAGGCCTACAGTCAGCAATATATTTT. V usage is TRBV11-2 and J usage is TRBJ1-3; D unresolved. The CDR3 runs 13 residues. Per germline, CDR1 SGHAT and CDR2 FQNNGV. The V end was cut by 1 base, the J end by 13 bases, with 14 bases between.

This clone occurred a few times. The rearrangement links TRBV12-3 or TRBV12-4 to TRBJ1-2; no firm D call. The ends were cut back, 8 bases at V and 7 bases at J, with 14 bases in the middle. CDR3 length: 12 amino acids. CDR3 nucleotide sequence: TGTGCCAGCCGCCCCTATGCCGGTGGCTACACCTTC. This codes for CASRPYAGGYTF.